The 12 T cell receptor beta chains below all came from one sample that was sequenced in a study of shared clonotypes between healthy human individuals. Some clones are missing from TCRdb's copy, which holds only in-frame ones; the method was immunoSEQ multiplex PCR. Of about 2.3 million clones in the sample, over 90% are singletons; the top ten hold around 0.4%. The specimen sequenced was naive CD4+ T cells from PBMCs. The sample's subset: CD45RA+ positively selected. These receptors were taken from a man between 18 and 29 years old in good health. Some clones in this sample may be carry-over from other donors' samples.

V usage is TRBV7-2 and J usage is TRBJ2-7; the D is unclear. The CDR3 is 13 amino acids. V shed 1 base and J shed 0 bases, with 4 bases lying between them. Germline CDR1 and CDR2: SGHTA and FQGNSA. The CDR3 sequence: CASSLGNSYEQYF. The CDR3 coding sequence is TGTGCCAGCAGCTTAGGGAACTCCTACGAGCAGTACTTC.

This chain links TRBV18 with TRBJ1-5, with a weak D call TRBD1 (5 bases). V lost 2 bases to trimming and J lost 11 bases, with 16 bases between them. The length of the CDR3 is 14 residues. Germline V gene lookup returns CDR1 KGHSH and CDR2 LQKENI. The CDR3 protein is CASSPGTRSGTQHF. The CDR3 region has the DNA TGTGCCAGCTCACCAGGGACTCGATCAGGGACCCAGCATTTT.

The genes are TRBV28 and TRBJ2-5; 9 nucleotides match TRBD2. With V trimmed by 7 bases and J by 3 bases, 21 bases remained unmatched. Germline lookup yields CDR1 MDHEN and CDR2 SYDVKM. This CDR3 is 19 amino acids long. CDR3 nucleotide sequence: TGTGCCAGCATCTCCCTTGCAGGTCCTGTGACTAGCGGAAAAGAGACCCAGTACTTC. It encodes CASISLAGPVTSGKETQYF.

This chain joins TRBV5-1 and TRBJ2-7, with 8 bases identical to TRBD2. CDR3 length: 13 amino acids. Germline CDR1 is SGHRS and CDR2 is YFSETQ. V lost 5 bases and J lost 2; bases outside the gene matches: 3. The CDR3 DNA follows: TGCGCCAGCAGTAGCGGGACCACCTACGAGCAGTACTTC. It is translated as CASSSGTTYEQYF. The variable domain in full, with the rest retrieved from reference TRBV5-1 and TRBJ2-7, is KAGVTQTPRYLIKTRGQQVTLSCSPISGHRSVSWYQQTPGQGLQFLFEYFSETQRNKGNFPGRFSGRQFSNSRSEMNVSTLELGDSALYLCASSSGTTYEQYFGPGTRLTVT.

CDR3 in DNA: TGTGCCAGCAGTGAACGCTCTGGGGCTTTCTTT. Translation: CASSERSGAFF. The gene calls are TRBV6-1 and TRBJ1-1; D is ambiguous. Germline lookup yields CDR1 MNHNS and CDR2 SASEGT. The CDR3 extends over 11 amino acids. V lost 2 bases to trimming and J lost 11 bases, with 9 bases between them.

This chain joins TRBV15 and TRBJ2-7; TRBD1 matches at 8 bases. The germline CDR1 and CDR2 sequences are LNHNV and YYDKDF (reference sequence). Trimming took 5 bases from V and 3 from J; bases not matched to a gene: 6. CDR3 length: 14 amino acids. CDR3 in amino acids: CATSSRQGLYEQYF. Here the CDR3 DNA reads TGTGCCACCAGCTCCAGACAGGGGCTCTACGAGCAGTACTTC.

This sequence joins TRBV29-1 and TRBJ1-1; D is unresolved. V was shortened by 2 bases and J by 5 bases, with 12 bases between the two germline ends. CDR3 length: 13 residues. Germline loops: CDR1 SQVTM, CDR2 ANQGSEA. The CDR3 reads CSVEPGMGTEAFF. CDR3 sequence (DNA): TGCAGCGTTGAACCGGGGATGGGTACTGAAGCTTTCTTT.

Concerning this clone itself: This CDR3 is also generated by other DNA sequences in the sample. The CDR3 region has the DNA TGTGCCAGCAGCTCTCAGGGTGGAAACACCATATATTTT. Translated, it gives CASSSQGGNTIYF. The V and J genes are TRBV7-9 and TRBJ1-3; D perhaps matches TRBD1 (5 bases). The germline V gene has CDR1 SEHNR and CDR2 FQNEAQ (reference sequence). This CDR3 comprises 13 residues. Trimming removed 4 bases from V and 3 bases from J, with 7 bases in between.

The CDR3 reads CASKSGGTLGEAFF. The CDR3 bases are TGTGCCAGCAAGAGTGGCGGGACACTAGGTGAAGCTTTCTTT. The V and J genes are TRBV28 and TRBJ1-1, with D perhaps matching TRBD1 (6 bases). CDR3 size: 14 residues. V lost 7 bases to trimming and J lost 7 bases, with 19 bases between them. Germline CDR1 and CDR2: MDHEN and SYDVKM.

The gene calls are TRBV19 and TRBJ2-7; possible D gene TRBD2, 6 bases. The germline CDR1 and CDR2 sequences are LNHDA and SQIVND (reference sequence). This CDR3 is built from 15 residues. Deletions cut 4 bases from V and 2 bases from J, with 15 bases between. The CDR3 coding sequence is TGTGCCAGTAGTAGTTTCGGAGGGTATACCTACGAGCAGTACTTC. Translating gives CASSSFGGYTYEQYF.

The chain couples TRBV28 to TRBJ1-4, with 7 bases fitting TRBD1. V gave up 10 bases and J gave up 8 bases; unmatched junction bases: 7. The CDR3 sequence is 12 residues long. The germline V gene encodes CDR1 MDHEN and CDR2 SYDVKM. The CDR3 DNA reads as TGTGCCACCTGTTTACAGGGGGAAAAACTGTTTTTT. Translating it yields CATCLQGEKLFF. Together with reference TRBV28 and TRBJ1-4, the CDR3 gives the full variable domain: DVKVTQSSRYLVKRTGEKVFLECVQDMDHENMFWYRQDPGLGLRLIYFSYDVKMKEKGDIPEGYSVSREKKERFSLILESASTNQTSMYLCATCLQGEKLFFGSGTQLSVL.

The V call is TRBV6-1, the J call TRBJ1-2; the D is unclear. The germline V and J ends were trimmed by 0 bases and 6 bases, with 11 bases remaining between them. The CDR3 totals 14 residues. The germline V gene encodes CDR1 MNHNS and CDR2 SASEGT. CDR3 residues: CASSEAMGSHGYTF. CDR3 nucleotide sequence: TGTGCCAGCAGTGAAGCGATGGGGTCCCATGGCTACACCTTC.